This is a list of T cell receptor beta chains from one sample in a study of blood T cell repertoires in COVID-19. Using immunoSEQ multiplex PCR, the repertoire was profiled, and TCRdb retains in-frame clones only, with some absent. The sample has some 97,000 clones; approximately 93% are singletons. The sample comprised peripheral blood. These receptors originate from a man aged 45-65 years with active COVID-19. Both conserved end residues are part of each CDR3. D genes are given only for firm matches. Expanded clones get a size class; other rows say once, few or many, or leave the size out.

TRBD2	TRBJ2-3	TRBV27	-	CASSFGTSGLDTQYF	TGTGCCAGCAGTTTTGGGACTAGCGGGCTGGATACGCAGTATTTT
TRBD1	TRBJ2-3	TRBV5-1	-	CASSLGQGSTDTQYF	TGCGCCAGCAGCTTGGGACAGGGCTCCACAGATACGCAGTATTTT
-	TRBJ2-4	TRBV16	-	CASSQAQAKNIQYF	TGTGCCAGCAGCCAAGCACAGGCCAAAAACATTCAGTACTTC
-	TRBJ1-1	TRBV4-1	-	CASSRGDTLNTEAFF	TGCGCCAGCAGCCGAGGGGACACCTTGAACACTGAAGCTTTCTTT
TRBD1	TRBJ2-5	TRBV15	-	CATSRGVRDREETQYF	TGTGCCACCAGCAGGGGGGTCCGGGACAGGGAAGAGACCCAGTACTTC
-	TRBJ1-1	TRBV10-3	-	CAISESPDTEAFF	TGTGCCATCAGTGAGTCCCCAGACACTGAAGCTTTCTTT
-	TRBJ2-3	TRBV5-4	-	CASSLEAAATDTQYF	TGTGCCAGCAGCTTGGAGGCCGCGGCAACAGATACGCAGTATTTT
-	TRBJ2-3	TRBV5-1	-	CASSLRENQDTQYF	TGCGCCAGCAGCCTCCGGGAGAACCAAGATACGCAGTATTTT
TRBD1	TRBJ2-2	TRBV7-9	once	CASSLRAVSGTENTGELFF	TGTGCCAGCAGTCTTAGGGCAGTTTCCGGGACAGAGAACACCGGGGAGCTGTTTTTT
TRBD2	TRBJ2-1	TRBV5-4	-	CASSLELLAGARNEQFF	TGTGCCAGCAGCTTGGAGTTATTGGCGGGAGCGCGCAATGAGCAGTTCTTC
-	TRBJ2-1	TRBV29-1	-	CSVERLGYEQFF	TGCAGCGTCGAACGACTCGGGTACGAGCAGTTCTTC
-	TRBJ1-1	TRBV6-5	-	CASTPRDGVNTEAFF	TGTGCCAGCACTCCAAGAGACGGAGTAAACACTGAAGCTTTCTTT
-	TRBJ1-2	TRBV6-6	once	CATRAGTGYTF	TGTGCCACAAGGGCGGGTACTGGCTACACCTTC
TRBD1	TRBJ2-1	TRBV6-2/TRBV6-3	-	CASSPPDRGLYNEQFF	TGTGCCAGCAGTCCGCCGGACAGGGGACTCTACAATGAGCAGTTCTTC
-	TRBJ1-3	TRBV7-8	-	CASSLAITRGNTIYF	TGTGCCAGCAGCTTAGCGATAACCAGGGGAAACACCATATATTTT
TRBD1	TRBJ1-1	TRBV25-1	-	CASSKLDRGGTEAFF	TGTGCCAGCAGTAAGCTGGACAGGGGGGGGACTGAAGCTTTCTTT
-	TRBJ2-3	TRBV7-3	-	CASSLQGSRADTQYF	TGTGCCAGCAGCTTACAGGGCAGCAGGGCAGATACGCAGTATTTT
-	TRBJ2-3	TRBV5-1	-	CASSLGDKSTDTQYF	TGCGCCAGCAGCTTGGGGGACAAAAGCACAGATACGCAGTATTTT
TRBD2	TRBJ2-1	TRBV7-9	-	CASSFLAGSGNEQFF	TGTGCCAGCAGCTTCTTAGCGGGGTCCGGGAATGAGCAGTTCTTC
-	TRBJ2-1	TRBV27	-	CASSPTPIYQFF	TGTGCCAGCAGTCCCACCCCAATCTATCAGTTCTTC
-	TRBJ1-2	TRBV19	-	CASSRGERNYGYTF	TGTGCCAGTAGTAGGGGGGAAAGGAACTATGGCTACACCTTC
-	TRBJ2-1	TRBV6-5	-	CASSPDRSSYNEQFF	TGTGCCAGCAGTCCCGACAGGAGCTCCTACAATGAGCAGTTCTTC
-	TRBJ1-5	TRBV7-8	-	CASSLTAGNQPQHF	TGTGCCAGCAGCTTAACGGCGGGCAATCAGCCCCAGCATTTT
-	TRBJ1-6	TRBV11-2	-	CASSPNQGRGNSPLHF	TGTGCCAGCAGCCCAAATCAGGGGCGAGGTAATTCACCCCTCCACTTT
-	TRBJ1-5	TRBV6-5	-	CASSLARGEGQPQHF	TGTGCCAGCAGCCTTGCCCGGGGAGAGGGTCAGCCCCAGCATTTT
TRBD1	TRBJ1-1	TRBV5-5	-	CASSLQGARTEAFF	TGTGCCAGCAGCCTACAGGGGGCGCGAACTGAAGCTTTCTTT
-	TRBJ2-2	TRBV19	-	CASRAYRAGELFF	TGTGCCAGTCGGGCCTACAGGGCCGGGGAGCTGTTTTTT
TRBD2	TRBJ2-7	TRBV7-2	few	CASSRGGLAGSYEQYF	TGTGCCAGCAGCCGGGGGGGACTAGCGGGGTCCTACGAGCAGTACTTC
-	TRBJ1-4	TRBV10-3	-	CAISPTEVTSEKLFF	TGTGCCATCAGTCCGACAGAGGTGACTTCTGAAAAACTGTTTTTT
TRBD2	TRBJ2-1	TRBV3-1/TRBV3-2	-	CASSQSGRQGREQFF	TGTGCCAGCAGCCAAAGCGGGAGGCAGGGCCGGGAGCAGTTCTTC
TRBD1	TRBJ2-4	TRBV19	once	CASSKRPGQGTAKNIQYF	TGTGCCAGTAGTAAGAGACCGGGACAGGGGACAGCCAAAAACATTCAGTACTTC
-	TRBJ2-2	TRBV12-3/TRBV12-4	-	CASSFQLTGELFF	TGTGCCAGCAGTTTTCAACTCACCGGGGAGCTGTTTTTT
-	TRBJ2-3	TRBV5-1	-	CASRSTGSDTQYF	TGCGCCAGCAGATCGACAGGATCAGATACGCAGTATTTT
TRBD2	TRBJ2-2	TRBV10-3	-	CAISESTGGGDELFF	TGTGCCATCAGTGAGTCGACGGGGGGAGGTGATGAGCTGTTTTTT
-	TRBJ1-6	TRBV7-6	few	CASSRDYNSPLHF	TGTGCCAGCAGCCGCGATTATAATTCACCCCTCCACTTT
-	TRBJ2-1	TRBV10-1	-	CASSGNRGGEQFF	TGCGCCAGCAGTGGGAACAGGGGAGGTGAGCAGTTCTTC
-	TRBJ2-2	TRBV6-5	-	CASSPDSFGGELFF	TGTGCCAGCAGTCCGGACAGTTTTGGCGGGGAGCTGTTTTTT
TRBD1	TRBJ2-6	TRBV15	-	CATSTGQVSGANVLTF	TGTGCCACCAGCACAGGACAGGTCTCTGGGGCCAACGTCCTGACTTTC
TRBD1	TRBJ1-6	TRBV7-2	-	CASSRQGGSPLHF	TGTGCCAGCAGCCGTCAGGGGGGATCACCCCTCCACTTT
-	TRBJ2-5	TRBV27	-	CASSSAGKSVETQYF	TGTGCCAGCAGTTCGGCGGGAAAGAGCGTAGAGACCCAGTACTTC
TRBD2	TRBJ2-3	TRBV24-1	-	CATSDPLAGVMGDTQYF	TGTGCCACCAGTGACCCACTAGCGGGGGTAATGGGAGATACGCAGTATTTT
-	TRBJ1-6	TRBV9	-	CASSAEGDSPLHF	TGTGCCAGCAGCGCTGAGGGAGATTCACCCCTCCACTTT
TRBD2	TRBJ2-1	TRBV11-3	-	CASSLGNSGGLNEQFF	TGTGCCAGCAGCTTAGGAAATAGCGGGGGGCTCAATGAGCAGTTCTTC
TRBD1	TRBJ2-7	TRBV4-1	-	CASSQDPGTGREQYF	TGCGCCAGCAGCCAAGATCCCGGGACAGGGCGCGAGCAGTACTTC
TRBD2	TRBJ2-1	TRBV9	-	CASSSRTSGGFDEQFF	TGTGCCAGCAGCTCGAGGACTAGCGGGGGCTTCGATGAGCAGTTCTTC
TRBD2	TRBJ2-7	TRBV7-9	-	CASSLGLAGIGEDEQYF	TGTGCCAGCAGCTTAGGTCTAGCGGGGATCGGCGAGGACGAGCAGTACTTC
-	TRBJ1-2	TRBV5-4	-	CASSPGWLKDYGYTF	TGTGCCAGCAGCCCCGGGTGGTTAAAAGACTATGGCTACACCTTC
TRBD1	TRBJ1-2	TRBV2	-	CASSPRQGADYGYTF	TGTGCCAGCAGCCCGAGACAGGGGGCGGACTATGGCTACACCTTC
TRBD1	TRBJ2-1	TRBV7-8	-	CASSSRRTGDVYNEQFF	TGTGCCAGCAGCTCCCGCCGGACAGGAGATGTGTACAATGAGCAGTTCTTC
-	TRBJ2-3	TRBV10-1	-	CASSDLEAGTDTQYF	TGCGCCAGCAGTGATTTGGAGGCCGGTACGGATACGCAGTATTTT
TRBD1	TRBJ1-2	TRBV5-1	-	CASSLAGQGFYYTF	TGCGCCAGCAGCTTGGCGGGACAGGGCTTTTACTACACCTTC
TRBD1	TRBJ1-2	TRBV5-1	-	CASSSNRGLDGYTF	TGCGCCAGCAGCTCAAACAGGGGGCTCGATGGCTACACCTTC
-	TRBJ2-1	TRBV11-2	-	CASSSSSGALYEQFF	TGTGCCAGCAGCTCTTCTTCGGGAGCTCTCTATGAGCAGTTCTTC